Below, one T cell receptor (beta chain) is given with its context. The data were taken from a study of blood T cells in healthy people across ages. The individuals who served as donors were healthy Caucasians living in Russia, aged about 6 to 90. Researchers collected approximately 9.9 milliliters of peripheral blood from every single donor. For the second PCR, which ran for about 7 to 11 cycles, a sample-barcoded 5' primer and a J-beta primer mix were used. Every single cDNA molecule received a tag from a template-switch adaptor with 12 random nucleotides. TCRdb fed the 5' RACE reads into MiXCR, producing one record per CDR3 protein. Counted here are 700,000 or so distinct CDR3 sequences, 22% occurring once; the ten biggest clones make up around 22%. The V and J ends lost 8 bases and 5 bases respectively, with 19 bases between them. CDR3 size: 15 residues.

Sequencing input: blood. The receptor was isolated from an older man in good health. V and J are TRBV12-3 or TRBV12-4 and TRBJ2-1; D is perhaps TRBD2 (7 bases). The CDR3 nucleotides are TGTGCCAGCCTACGGCCGGGGGGCGTCCACAATGAGCAGTTCTTC. Its translation: CASLRPGGVHNEQFF.